The present T cell receptor beta chain was sequenced within a study of T cells in localized non-small cell lung cancer. Germline values: CDR1 SGHVS, CDR2 FNYEAQ. V trimming: 8 bases; J trimming: 1 base; junction bases outside the gene matches: 5. There are 13 residues in the CDR3. The repertoire was sequenced with immunoSEQ multiplex PCR; TCRdb's copy has only in-frame clones and lacks some. The data show about 35,000 clones, with approximately 89% seen just once and about 10% held by the top ten. This specimen was peripheral blood mononuclear cells, taken before any cancer treatment. This chain connects TRBV7-6 to TRBJ2-7, with TRBD2 identical over 7 bases. The sequence derives from a female donor of 60 years or more with stage II lung adenocarcinoma. CDR3 sequence reads: CASASGVSYEQYF. The CDR3 region has the DNA TGTGCCAGCGCTAGCGGAGTTTCCTACGAGCAGTACTTC.